Included here is one TCR beta chain sequence, with context. The sample is drawn from a study of blood T cell repertoires in COVID-19. About the study: Samples taken during acute and convalescent COVID-19 were collected in the United States, Italy and Spain. T cells, B-cell-depleted T cells, or PBMCs provided the cDNA or gDNA that served as material.

Deletions cut 5 bases from V and 13 bases from J, with 15 bases between. CDR3 length: 12 residues. The germline V gene encodes CDR1 SGHVS and CDR2 FNYEAQ. Study processing details: Scientists estimated how many nucleated cells there were by amplifying reference gene primers. The method was immunoSEQ multiplex PCR; TCRdb's version includes in-frame clones alone and lacks a portion of them. The V and J calls and clone size were taken over from that table, and D and trimming were inferred from the DNA. The sample holds 70,000 to 75,000 clones, roughly four fifths seen once. Input material: peripheral blood. This chain links TRBV7-6 with TRBJ2-4; D gene unclear. The sequence was collected from an older man with acute or convalescent COVID-19. For the CDR3, the DNA is TGTGCCAGCAGCCCCATGGGCAGCTTCCAGTACTTC. It translates to CASSPMGSFQYF.